This record concerns one TCR beta chain sequence. Its antigen specificity is not known. No base quality values were provided; no much bigger clone lies one nucleotide off. This record comes from a study of blood T cell repertoires in COVID-19 (TCRdb year 2020). For context, the study as a whole: Samples covering the acute and convalescent phases of COVID-19 were provided by collaborators in the United States, Italy and Spain. The material from the prospective study consisted of cDNA or gDNA derived from T cells, B-cell-depleted T cells, or PBMCs. The dataset comprised deeply sampled blood TCRbeta repertoires from subjects exposed to, actively infected with, or recovered from COVID-19. A freely available public database, intended as a resource for researchers studying the immune response to SARS-CoV-2, is where the repertoires were released. Samples came from the ongoing ImmuneRACE study (first 160 participants) plus 1,254 subjects from 6 global collaborators. A de-identified subject ID, COVID-19 status, age in years and sex were almost always included in the sample metadata. Where available, HLA class I and class II types were obtained from metadata supplied by the sample provider rather than from assay-based typing.

TCRbeta CDR3 regions were amplified from genomic DNA using the immunoSEQ Assay, a bias-controlled multiplex PCR. The paper's processing steps were these. The number of nucleated cells in each sample was estimated by amplification of reference gene primers within the assay. Sequence reads were collapsed and filtered to measure the absolute abundance of every unique TCRbeta CDR3 rearrangement. For each sample, productive Simpson clonality was calculated by taking the square root of Simpson's diversity index across productive rearrangements. Drawn from immuneACCESS, this table holds only the in-frame rearrangements with V and J called that TCRdb kept. Clones are partly lost; checked studies trace under half to an unresolved V gene and leave the rest unexplained. That table is the source of V, J and clone size, and D and trimming were worked out from the DNA. Recorded for this sample are around 300,000 clones; approximately 87% of them occurred a single time. Of the sample, approximately 2.9% falls within the top ten clones.

The CDR3 goes from the cysteine to the phenylalanine over 16 residues. Only the CDR3 DNA stays, 48 bases, in frame from base 1. Germline trimming: 2 bases from V, 7 bases from J; junction bases outside gene matches: 11. CDR1 and CDR2 (MGHRA, YSYEKL) derive from the germline V gene. Broader findings and caveats from the paper: The quantity of clinical and demographic metadata differed by source and by participant and was supplied without curation.

At one collaborating source in Seattle, patients were enrolled during active infection and were followed longitudinally through the course of disease. Whole blood was collected in K2EDTA tubes by collaborating institutions according to the institutions' own protocols. For TCRbeta analysis, collaborators shipped samples in one of three forms: frozen whole blood, isolated PBMCs, or DNA extracted from either of those sample types. This sequence was found in a young woman with COVID-19, enrolled during active disease. The sequence joins TRBV4-1 to TRBJ1-1, with 9 bases matching TRBD1. Sequencing was performed on peripheral blood. CDR3 reads: CASSQPFPGTGNEAFF. The sequence in DNA is TGCGCCAGCAGCCAACCCTTTCCCGGGACAGGGAATGAAGCTTTCTTT.